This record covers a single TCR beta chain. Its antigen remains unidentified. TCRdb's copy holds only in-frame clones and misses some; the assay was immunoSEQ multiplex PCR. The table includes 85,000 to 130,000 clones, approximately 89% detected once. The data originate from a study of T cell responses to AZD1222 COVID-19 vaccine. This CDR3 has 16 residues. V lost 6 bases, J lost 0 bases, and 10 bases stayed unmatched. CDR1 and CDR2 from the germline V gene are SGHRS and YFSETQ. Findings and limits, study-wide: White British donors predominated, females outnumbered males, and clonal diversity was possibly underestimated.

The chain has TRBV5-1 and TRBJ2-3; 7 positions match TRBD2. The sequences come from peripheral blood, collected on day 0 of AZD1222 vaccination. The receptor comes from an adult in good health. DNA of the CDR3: TGCGCCAGCACCATGGTGGGTAGCGGGAGCACAGATACGCAGTATTTT. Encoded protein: CASTMVGSGSTDTQYF.